The 15 T cell receptor beta chains below come from one sample, sequenced in a study of cytomegalovirus exposure and HLA in healthy donors. Both 60 Vbeta primers and 13 Jbeta primers went into the PCR. Sequencing used immunoSEQ multiplex PCR; TCRdb keeps in-frame clones, though not all of them. The sample lists 110,000 to 150,000 clones, roughly 62% occurring once. The specimen sequenced was PBMCs. These receptors all come from a man aged 55 to 70 in good health and CMV-seronegative.

The chain is built from TRBV4-2 and TRBJ2-1; 11 nucleotides line up with TRBD2. V shed 1 base and J 3 bases; nucleotides not matched to a gene: 8. The germline gives CDR1 LGHNA, CDR2 YNFKEQ. The CDR3 has 18 residues. CDR3 in amino acids: CASSQASGTSGFYNEQFF. The CDR3 coding sequence is TGTGCCAGCAGCCAAGCCTCCGGGACTAGCGGTTTCTACAATGAGCAGTTCTTC.

V usage is TRBV4-3 and J usage is TRBJ1-1; no reliable D call. CDR3 length equals 15 residues. Between the trimmed V and J ends, which lost 0 bases and 3 bases, there was a span of 11 bases. Germline loops: CDR1 LGHNA, CDR2 YSLEER. As DNA, the CDR3 is TGCGCCAGCAGCCAAGATGGGCAGTGGGACACTGAAGCTTTCTTT. Translated, it gives CASSQDGQWDTEAFF.

Turning to this clone: At one end, the junction sequence differs from germline, possibly due to a read error. The chain uses TRBV28 and TRBJ1-2, with 10 bases fitting TRBD1. The CDR3 consists of 20 residues. Germline CDR1 and CDR2: MDHEN and SYDVKM. CDR3 region: CASSHSKIRDRGPANYDYTF. CDR3 in DNA: TGTGCCAGCAGTCATTCGAAGATCCGGGACAGGGGTCCAGCTAACTATGACTACACCTTC.

This sequence joins TRBV2 and TRBJ1-2; D is possibly TRBD1 (5 bases). The CDR3 is 13 amino acids. Germline CDR1 reads SNHLY; CDR2 reads FYNNEI. V shed 4 bases and J shed 5 bases, with 11 bases lying between them. The CDR3 region has the DNA TGTGCCAGCAGTGTGGAGACAGAGTATGGCTACACCTTC. It yields the protein CASSVETEYGYTF.

The chain links TRBV30 to TRBJ2-1, with 10 bases identical to TRBD2. CDR1 GTSNPN and CDR2 SVGIG come from the germline V gene (reference sequence). Unmatched junction bases numbered 5, after V lost 0 bases and J lost 6 bases. The CDR3 is made up of 15 amino acids. The CDR3 DNA is TGTGCCTGGAGTGTAACCAGCGGGAGGGCCAATGAGCAGTTCTTC. Translating it yields CAWSVTSGRANEQFF.

This chain connects TRBV15 to TRBJ2-2, with 11 bases that match TRBD2. The CDR3 totals 16 residues. V lost 1 base, J lost 3 bases, and 1 base stayed unmatched. Germline V CDR1 and CDR2: LNHNV, YYDKDF (reference sequence). CDR3 region: CATSRGGLADTGELFF. CDR3 nucleotides: TGTGCCACCAGCAGAGGGGGACTAGCGGACACCGGGGAGCTGTTTTTT.

The gene calls are TRBV27 and TRBJ1-5; possible D gene TRBD1, 5 bases. Germline-derived CDR1 and CDR2 are MNHEY and SMNVEV (reference sequence). V was cut by 1 base and J by 4 bases, with 8 bases left in between. This CDR3 has 14 amino acids. The CDR3 reads CASSLFPGNQPQHF. The CDR3 DNA reads as TGTGCCAGCAGTTTATTCCCAGGGAATCAGCCCCAGCATTTT.

In DNA form, the CDR3 reads TGTGCCAGCAGTAGAACTTACAGCACTGAAGCTTTCTTT. It translates to CASSRTYSTEAFF. V and J are TRBV6-5 and TRBJ1-1; D is ambiguous. Germline V gene data show CDR1 as MNHEY and CDR2 as SVGAGI. This CDR3 is built from 13 residues. V gave up 5 bases and J gave up 4 bases, with 11 bases separating them.

This clone was observed a handful of times. The chain is built from TRBV30 and TRBJ2-6; TRBD1 agrees at 7 bases. V shed 5 bases, J shed 1 base, and the junction held 11 bases outside the gene matches. CDR1 GTSNPN and CDR2 SVGIG come from the germline V gene (reference sequence). The CDR3 contains 17 residues. The CDR3 is CAWARGQFGSGANVLTF. As DNA, the CDR3 is TGTGCCTGGGCTAGGGGACAGTTCGGTTCTGGGGCCAACGTCCTGACTTTC.

This clone was seen only once. The CDR3 DNA reads TGTGCCAGCAGCTCCTACGCTAGCTCCTACAATGAGCAGTTCTTC. Protein product: CASSSYASSYNEQFF. The chain uses TRBV9 and TRBJ2-1; D is uncertain. The V gene's germline CDR1 is SGDLS and CDR2 YYNGEE. The length of the CDR3 is 15 residues. V shed 4 bases and J shed 0 bases, with 11 bases lying between them.

This chain links TRBV6-5 with TRBJ2-2; no reliable D call. The V end lost 7 bases, the J end lost 8 bases, and 14 bases lay between the germline ends. The CDR3 length is 13 residues. Germline V gene sequence: CDR1 MNHEY, CDR2 SVGAGI. CDR3 sequence reads: CASMFAVSGELFF. The CDR3, as DNA: TGTGCCAGCATGTTCGCGGTTTCTGGGGAGCTGTTTTTT.

The chain has TRBV5-1 and TRBJ2-2; tentative D call: TRBD2 (6 bases). V lost 0 bases and J 5 bases, leaving 14 bases between the germline ends. The CDR3 runs 16 residues. Germline assignment: CDR1 SGHRS and CDR2 YFSETQ. The CDR3, as DNA: TGCGCCAGCAGCTTGGGCGGGGCGGGGAAGACCGGGGAGCTGTTTTTT. This encodes CASSLGGAGKTGELFF.

The chain is built from TRBV5-1 and TRBJ2-7; a possible D gene is TRBD1 (6 bases). CDR3 length equals 14 residues. Looked up from germline, CDR1 is SGHRS and CDR2 is YFSETQ. The V end lost 6 bases, the J end lost 0 bases, and 13 bases lay between the germline ends. In DNA form, the CDR3 reads TGCGCCAGCAAGAACAGGGCGAACTCCTACGAGCAGTACTTC. It codes for CASKNRANSYEQYF.

This chain uses TRBV11-3 with TRBJ2-1; 7 bases map to TRBD2. V lost 0 bases to trimming and J lost 0 bases; unmatched junction nucleotides: 2. The germline V gene has CDR1 SGHNT and CDR2 YENEEA. This CDR3 contains 16 residues. CDR3 in amino acids: CASSLDGGSSYNEQFF. Written as DNA, the CDR3 is TGTGCCAGCAGCTTAGATGGCGGGAGCTCCTACAATGAGCAGTTCTTC.

This clone was observed once. The chain joins TRBV29-1 to TRBJ2-7, with a weak D call TRBD2 (6 bases). The V gene lost 7 bases and the J gene lost 4 bases, with 23 bases spanning the gap. The germline gives CDR1 SQVTM, CDR2 ANQGSEA. The CDR3 consists of 15 residues. CDR3: CSAIVGGRVFYEQYF. The CDR3 DNA is TGCAGCGCGATTGTGGGAGGACGGGTTTTTTACGAGCAGTACTTC.